The entry below gives a single T cell receptor beta chain sequence along with its context. The data derive from a study of PD-1 blockade in classical Hodgkin lymphoma. In every patient, relapse followed autologous stem cell transplantation, while exposure to brentuximab vedotin differed. Some clones are missing from TCRdb's copy, which holds only in-frame ones; the method was immunoSEQ multiplex PCR. The sample lists about 4,300 clones; under 75% were seen once. The CDR3 is made up of 15 amino acids. With 2 bases clipped from V and 7 bases from J, the junction kept 7 bases outside the gene matches. Germline values: CDR1 SEHNR, CDR2 FQNEAQ (reference sequence).

This sequence was found in a human donor with classical Hodgkin lymphoma. The rearrangement uses TRBV7-9 and TRBJ2-3; 9 nucleotides match TRBD2. Sequencing used peripheral blood mononuclear cells (PBMCs), obtained at baseline. The CDR3, as DNA: TGTGCCAGCAGCTTAATCGCGGGGGGGCTGCATACGCAGTATTTT. This codes for CASSLIAGGLHTQYF.